These 20 T cell receptor beta chains were all obtained from the same sample, sequenced in a study of read filtering for tumor transcriptome and immune sequencing. This library used roughly 400 ng RNA and molecular barcoded adaptors spanning alpha/delta and beta/gamma chains. TCRdb re-analysed the reads in MiXCR, keeping a single row per CDR3 protein. The sample contains approximately 140,000 distinct CDR3 sequences, about 13% of which appear only once. Sequencing input: a population of CD138-negative cells sorted from bone marrow. Receptors originate from a donor older than 35 with multiple myeloma.

Details on this clonotype: Given a much more abundant clone one base away, this may be a read error. V is TRBV20-1 and J is TRBJ2-7; 9 bases map to TRBD2. This CDR3 comprises 15 residues. The germline gives CDR1 DFQATT, CDR2 SNEGSKA (reference sequence). The CDR3 spells CSARELAGLHYGQYF. DNA for the CDR3: TGCAGTGCTAGAGAGCTAGCGGGACTTCATTACGGGCAGTACTTC.

The sample holds one count of this clonotype. The rearrangement links TRBV4-1 to TRBJ1-1; D unresolved. The germline V gene has CDR1 MGHRA and CDR2 YSYEKL. The CDR3 has 14 amino acids. V dropped 0 bases and J dropped 4 bases, with 9 bases sitting between them. CDR3 sequence (DNA): TGCGCCAGCAGCCAAGAACGGGTGATCACTGAAGCTTTCTTT. Translating it yields CASSQERVITEAFF.

This clonotype occurred many times. This chain links TRBV29-1 with TRBJ1-2; D is undetermined. This CDR3 is built from 11 residues. Germline values: CDR1 SQVTM, CDR2 ANQGSEA. V lost 7 bases and J 4 bases, leaving 10 bases between the germline ends. CDR3 DNA: TGCAGCGGACGGTTCACCTATGGCTACACCTTC. This translates into CSGRFTYGYTF. Complete variable domain (other parts from reference TRBV29-1 and TRBJ1-2): SAVISQKPSRDICQRGTSLTIQCQVDSQVTMMFWYRQQPGQSLTLIATANQGSEATYESGFVIDKFPISRPNLTFSTLTVSNMSPEDSSIYLCSGRFTYGYTFGSGTRLTVV.

The sample holds many counts of this clonotype. The chain has TRBV20-1 and TRBJ2-1, with TRBD2 matching 8 bases. The ends lost 6 bases at V and 0 bases at J; junction bases unmatched: 10. Germline assignment: CDR1 DFQATT and CDR2 SNEGSKA (reference sequence). This CDR3 is 16 amino acids long. The CDR3 loop is CSATEPSGSSYNEQFF. CDR3 nucleotides: TGCAGTGCAACCGAGCCGAGCGGGAGCTCCTACAATGAGCAGTTCTTC.

A remark on this clonotype: A much more abundant neighbour one base away suggests this may be a read error. The chain recombines TRBV19 with TRBJ2-2; a weak D match, TRBD2 (5 bases). V was shortened by 5 bases and J by 1 base, with 17 bases between the two germline ends. Germline V gene data show CDR1 as LNHDA and CDR2 as SQIVND (reference sequence). There are 17 residues in the CDR3. This CDR3 reads CASSVAKASVNTGELFF. The CDR3, as DNA: TGTGCCAGTAGTGTAGCGAAGGCGTCGGTGAACACCGGGGAGCTGTTTTTT.

This clonotype has ten or more counts. The V gene is TRBV19, the J gene TRBJ2-1; no firm D call. The CDR3 consists of 12 residues. V was clipped by 7 bases and J by 5 bases, with 9 bases between them. The germline V gene has CDR1 LNHDA and CDR2 SQIVND (reference sequence). The CDR3 protein is CASKPRDNEQFF. DNA of the CDR3: TGTGCCAGTAAACCCCGTGACAATGAGCAGTTCTTC.

Many counts were recorded for this clonotype. The rearrangement uses TRBV6-5 and TRBJ2-1, with 9 bases lining up with TRBD1. CDR3 length: 17 amino acids. V lost 2 bases and J lost 4; bases outside the gene matches: 9. Looked up from germline, CDR1 is MNHEY and CDR2 is SVGAGI. The CDR3 bases are TGTGCCAGCAGTTACGGTCCCGGGACAGGGAGATACAATGAGCAGTTCTTC. It specifies CASSYGPGTGRYNEQFF.

This clonotype came up many times. CDR3 DNA: TGTGCCACCCAGATGGGCAGCGGGAGTCTCTCGGAGACCCAGTACTTC. This translates into CATQMGSGSLSETQYF. This chain joins TRBV6-5 and TRBJ2-5; 8 bases agree with TRBD2. CDR3 length equals 16 residues. CDR1 is MNHEY and CDR2 is SVGAGI in the germline V gene. V lost 10 bases to trimming and J lost 5 bases; unmatched junction nucleotides: 18.

This clonotype was seen ten or more times. The junction shows a germline mismatch at one end, possibly a read error. The CDR3 loop is CASGDSSYEKLFF. The CDR3 nucleotides read TGTGCCAGCGGTGACTCCTCGTATGAAAAACTGTTTTTT. V is TRBV2 and J is TRBJ1-4; D gene uncertain. The CDR3 loop spans 13 amino acids. Germline V CDR1 and CDR2: SNHLY, FYNNEI.

This chain joins TRBV11-2 and TRBJ1-1, with no clear D. V gave up 1 base and J gave up 0 bases, with 12 bases separating them. Germline CDR1 reads SGHAT; CDR2 reads FQNNGV. There are 16 residues in the CDR3. CDR3 amino acids: CASSLAHGRLNTEAFF. The CDR3 DNA sequence: TGTGCCAGCAGCTTAGCGCACGGCAGGTTGAACACTGAAGCTTTCTTT.

This clonotype was recorded many times. The rearrangement links TRBV5-1 to TRBJ1-1; the match to TRBD1 covers 11 bases. The germline V gene encodes CDR1 SGHRS and CDR2 YFSETQ. The CDR3 runs to 14 residues. Trimming cost V 2 bases and J 4 bases; bases outside gene matches: 1. The CDR3 is CASSFGTGGTEAFF. The CDR3 bases are TGCGCCAGCAGCTTCGGGACAGGGGGCACTGAAGCTTTCTTT.

Of note for this clonotype: This may stem from a read error, because a much larger clone lies one nucleotide away. No conserved phenylalanine or tryptophan is present at the end of the CDR3, so a read error is the likely explanation. This CDR3 is CASSNGRNQPQHL. For the CDR3, the DNA is TGTGCCAGTAGTAACGGGCGCAATCAGCCCCAGCATTTG. The rearrangement uses TRBV19 and TRBJ1-5; no firm D call. Germline-derived CDR1 and CDR2 are LNHDA and SQIVND (reference sequence). The CDR3 runs 13 residues. V lost 4 bases, J lost 2 bases, and 6 bases lay in between.

This rearrangement joins TRBV6-1 to TRBJ2-7, with TRBD2 identical over 8 bases. CDR3 length: 13 residues. Germline assignment: CDR1 MNHNS and CDR2 SASEGT. Germline trimming cut 1 base from V and 5 bases from J; bases unmatched to any gene: 1. The DNA of the CDR3 is TGTGCCAGCAGTGAAGGCGGGAGGAACGAGCAGTACTTC. The encoded protein is CASSEGGRNEQYF.

V is TRBV6-2 or TRBV6-3 and J is TRBJ2-1; D is perhaps TRBD2 (5 bases). V lost 9 bases and J 12 bases, leaving 21 bases between the germline ends. Germline assignment: CDR1 MNHEY and CDR2 SVGEGT. CDR3 length equals 13 residues. Here the CDR3 DNA reads TGTGCCAGTAGTCCTACTAGGGCCAAGGGGCAGTTCTTC. As protein: CASSPTRAKGQFF.

This clonotype was observed at least ten times. V usage is TRBV10-2 and J usage is TRBJ2-7, with 7 bases fitting TRBD1. The trim removed 7 bases at V and 0 bases at J, leaving 9 bases unmatched. Germline CDR1 and CDR2: WSHSY and SAAADI. The CDR3 length is 15 residues. CDR3 in amino acids: CASTKTGPSSYEQYF. The CDR3 region has the DNA TGCGCCAGCACTAAGACAGGGCCCTCCTCCTACGAGCAGTACTTC.

The table lists this clonotype with many counts. The chain recombines TRBV7-2 with TRBJ2-1; 7 bases align to TRBD1. V gave up 2 bases and J gave up 2 bases; unmatched junction bases: 3. CDR1 is SGHTA, CDR2 FQGNSA, per germline. The CDR3 has 15 residues. The CDR3 loop reads CASSLQGVAYNEQFF. DNA for the CDR3: TGTGCCAGCAGCTTACAGGGGGTTGCCTACAATGAGCAGTTCTTC.

The table lists this clonotype with many counts. This chain uses TRBV20-1 with TRBJ2-1, with a weak D call TRBD2 (5 bases). Trimming removed 8 bases from V and 7 bases from J, with 21 bases in between. CDR1 DFQATT and CDR2 SNEGSKA come from the germline V gene (reference sequence). The CDR3 has 14 residues. The CDR3 sequence is CSISGGHGGNEQFF. The DNA of the CDR3 is TGCAGTATATCCGGTGGGCACGGAGGTAATGAGCAGTTCTTC.

This clonotype was seen at least ten times. V is TRBV27 and J is TRBJ1-1; no definite D call. The germline V gene encodes CDR1 MNHEY and CDR2 SMNVEV (reference sequence). The CDR3 runs to 13 residues. V lost 1 base to trimming and J lost 4 bases, with 7 bases between them. The CDR3 reads CASSLFPPTEAFF. The CDR3 nucleotides read TGTGCCAGCAGTTTATTTCCACCCACTGAAGCTTTCTTT.

The table lists this clonotype with many counts. The rearrangement uses TRBV7-9 and TRBJ1-4; D gene uncertain. The germline CDR1 and CDR2 sequences are SEHNR and FQNEAQ (reference sequence). With 4 bases removed from V and 0 bases from J, the gap between germline ends came to 6 bases. The CDR3 totals 14 residues. CDR3 protein: CASSYPTTNEKLFF. CDR3 DNA: TGTGCCAGCAGCTATCCTACAACTAATGAAAAACTGTTTTTT.

Worth noting for this clonotype: One end of the junction varies from germline; a read error may be responsible. The chain has TRBV11-3 and TRBJ2-1; D not resolved. CDR3 length equals 14 residues. Per germline, CDR1 SGHNT and CDR2 YENEEA. The CDR3 reads CASSSGRYYKEQFF. The CDR3 coding sequence is TGTGCCAGCAGCTCCGGTAGGTACTACAAAGAGCAGTTCTTC.